Below are 4 T cell receptor beta chains sequenced from a single sample in a study of T cells in Graves' hyperthyroidism and ophthalmopathy. Researchers amplified the TCR beta CDR3 regions from RNA transcripts. Using the HTBI primer set, a first-round RT-PCR was run on the TCR CDR3. TCRdb analysed the multiplex PCR reads with MiXCR anew, one entry per CDR3 protein. The sample has hundreds of thousands of distinct CDR3 sequences, 38% seen once. Material for sequencing was blood. The receptor source for this set is a man aged 18 to 35 with Graves' hyperthyroidism.

This clonotype turned up a few times. The V call is TRBV4-1, the J call TRBJ1-6; perhaps TRBD1 as D (5 bases). Trimming removed 0 bases at V and 1 base at J, with 16 bases between. The CDR3 has 19 amino acids. CDR1 and CDR2 (germline): MGHRA, YSYEKL. The CDR3 nucleotides read TGCGCCAGCAGCCAAGAGCCAGGGCAACTGAGGTCCTATAATTCACCCCTCCACTTT. It encodes CASSQEPGQLRSYNSPLHF.

This clonotype has only a few counts. This chain uses TRBV6-6 with TRBJ1-2; D might be TRBD1 (6 bases). Trimming took off 2 bases at V and 6 bases at J, with 13 bases between the two ends. The CDR3 runs to 14 residues. CDR1 is MNHNY, CDR2 SVGAGI, per germline (reference sequence). The CDR3 DNA is TGTGCCAGCAGTTACGGGGGCAGAGGGGATGGCTACACCTTC. It yields the protein CASSYGGRGDGYTF.

This clonotype has just a few counts. This chain joins TRBV7-2 and TRBJ2-7; 7 bases align to TRBD2. Germline V gene sequence: CDR1 SGHTA, CDR2 FQGNSA. This CDR3 has 15 amino acids. V shed 7 bases and J 2 bases; nucleotides not matched to a gene: 11. DNA of the CDR3: TGTGCCAGCACCCTAGTGGAGCGGGGTCCCTACGAGCAGTACTTC. Translating it yields CASTLVERGPYEQYF.

In this sample, this clonotype turned up a few times. The rearrangement links TRBV11-2 to TRBJ2-7; TRBD1 matches at 9 bases. Germline V lookup: CDR1 SGHAT, CDR2 FQNNGV. V gave up 3 bases and J gave up 4 bases; unmatched junction bases: 10. The CDR3 is 16 residues long. The CDR3 region has the DNA TGTGCCAGCAGCTTTTCCGGGACAGGGCTTGATTACGAGCAGTACTTC. Amino acid sequence: CASSFSGTGLDYEQYF.